The 3 T cell receptor beta chains reported below all come from one sample, sequenced in a study of T cell repertoires in cytomegalovirus infection. MiXCR was run by TCRdb on the reads, yielding one entry per CDR3 protein. The sample includes about 490,000 distinct CDR3 sequences, about 26% of them seen just once. Sequencing was done on a sample of PBMCs. All receptors come from a human donor in good health (CMV status not recorded). Some clones in this sample may be carry-over from other donors' samples.

The V gene is TRBV28, the J gene TRBJ2-1, with TRBD2 matching 12 bases. Germline V gene lookup returns CDR1 MDHEN and CDR2 SYDVKM. V trimming: 2 bases; J trimming: 1 base; junction bases outside the gene matches: 6. This CDR3 spans 18 amino acids. CDR3 sequence (DNA): TGTGCCAGCAGTTTAGTACTAGCGGGAGGAGGTTCCTACAATGAGCAGTTCTTC. As protein: CASSLVLAGGGSYNEQFF.

This clonotype was counted ten times or more. The rearrangement joins TRBV7-2 to TRBJ2-2, with TRBD2 matching 11 bases. With V trimmed by 4 bases and J by 4 bases, 8 bases remained unmatched. This CDR3 is built from 17 residues. Germline lookup yields CDR1 SGHTA and CDR2 FQGNSA. The CDR3 region has the DNA TGTGCCAGCAGCTCACTCCCGGGACTAGCGGCCACCGGGGAGCTGTTTTTT. This translates into CASSSLPGLAATGELFF. Together with reference TRBV7-2 and TRBJ2-2, the CDR3 gives the full variable domain: GAGVSQSPSNKVTEKGKDVELRCDPISGHTALYWYRQSLGQGLEFLIYFQGNSAPDKSGLPSDRFSAERTGGSVSTLTIQRTQQEDSAVYLCASSSLPGLAATGELFFGEGSRLTVL.

The chain couples TRBV24-1 to TRBJ2-3; 8 positions agree with TRBD2. The CDR3 sequence is 16 residues long. Germline V gene data show CDR1 as KGHDR and CDR2 as SFDVKD. V shed 5 bases, J shed 5 bases, and the junction held 11 bases outside the gene matches. The CDR3 DNA sequence: TGTGCCACCAGTGTAGGCGGGACTAGGGTTGTAGATACGCAGTATTTT. It specifies CATSVGGTRVVDTQYF.